Presented here are 29 T cell receptor beta chains from one specimen sequenced in a study of Siglec-9 on CD8 T cells in melanoma. Clones were read by immunoSEQ multiplex PCR, and TCRdb kept only the in-frame ones, dropping some. The table records approximately 35,000 clones, more than 65% of them present only once. Sequenced sample: Siglec-9- CD8+ T cells sorted from blood. These receptors originate from a human donor in good health.

V gene TRBV4-1 combines with J gene TRBJ2-1, with TRBD2 matching 9 bases. CDR3 length: 16 residues. Germline V gene lookup returns CDR1 MGHRA and CDR2 YSYEKL. Unmatched junction bases numbered 8, after V lost 0 bases and J lost 8 bases. CDR3 in DNA: TGCGCCAGCAGCCAAGATATTAGCGGGAGTTGGGATGAGCAGTTCTTC. This codes for CASSQDISGSWDEQFF.

The chain uses TRBV13 and TRBJ2-1; D gene unclear. Germline CDR1 PRHDT, CDR2 FYEKMQ (reference sequence). Trimming pared 4 bases from V and 13 bases from J, leaving 11 bases between. This CDR3 region has 11 residues. CDR3 region: CASSSDGTQFF. The CDR3 DNA reads as TGTGCCAGCAGCTCGGACGGAACTCAGTTCTTC.

The chain is built from TRBV2 and TRBJ1-1; D uncertain. With 7 bases removed from V and 4 bases from J, the gap between germline ends came to 10 bases. Germline lookup yields CDR1 SNHLY and CDR2 FYNNEI. The CDR3 spans 12 residues. Written as DNA, the CDR3 is TGTGCCAGCATTCCGGGTGGCACTGAAGCTTTCTTT. The encoded protein is CASIPGGTEAFF.

V gene TRBV6-4 combines with J gene TRBJ2-3, with TRBD2 as a possible D gene (6 bases). The ends were cut back, 3 bases at V and 0 bases at J, with 10 bases in the middle. Germline V CDR1 and CDR2: MRHNA, SNTAGT. The CDR3 loop spans 15 amino acids. CDR3 residues: CASSEGSGSTDTQYF. The CDR3 nucleotides are TGTGCCAGCAGTGAGGGCAGCGGGAGCACAGATACGCAGTATTTT.

This chain connects TRBV15 to TRBJ2-7; either TRBD1 or TRBD2 may supply D (5 bases each). Between the trimmed V and J ends, which lost 5 bases and 5 bases, there was a span of 13 bases. The CDR3 is 13 amino acids. Germline CDR1 reads LNHNV; CDR2 reads YYDKDF (reference sequence). Written as DNA, the CDR3 is TGTGCCACCAGCCTACCGGGACCTGACGAGCAGTACTTC. As protein: CATSLPGPDEQYF.

This clone appeared a single time. This sequence joins TRBV15 and TRBJ2-1; D may be TRBD2 (6 bases). CDR3 length: 14 amino acids. CDR1 is LNHNV and CDR2 is YYDKDF in the germline V gene (reference sequence). Trimming stripped 3 bases from V and 4 bases from J, with 10 bases between. The CDR3 region is CATSRAGTYNEQFF. The CDR3 DNA reads as TGTGCCACCAGCAGGGCCGGGACTTACAATGAGCAGTTCTTC.

The CDR3, as DNA: TGTGCCAGCAGCGTACCACTAGCGGGAAGCACAGATACGCAGTATTTT. Protein: CASSVPLAGSTDTQYF. The V gene is TRBV9, the J gene TRBJ2-3; 10 nucleotides align to TRBD2. CDR1 SGDLS and CDR2 YYNGEE come from the germline V gene. The CDR3 has 16 amino acids. V lost 1 base, J lost 0 bases, and 2 bases stayed unmatched.

This chain uses TRBV5-1 with TRBJ2-7, with a tentative D call TRBD2 (6 bases). In germline, CDR1 is SGHRS, CDR2 YFSETQ. The germline V and J ends were trimmed by 0 bases and 3 bases, with 13 bases remaining between them. The length of the CDR3 is 15 residues. The CDR3 bases are TGCGCCAGCAGCTTGGCGGGGGACGGATACTACGAGCAGTACTTC. This codes for CASSLAGDGYYEQYF.

The gene calls are TRBV7-2 and TRBJ1-4; 7 positions agree with TRBD1. V shed 4 bases and J 4 bases; nucleotides not matched to a gene: 6. The CDR3 is made up of 15 amino acids. Germline V lookup: CDR1 SGHTA, CDR2 FQGNSA. DNA for the CDR3: TGTGCCAGCAGCTCGGGGACAGTCCTTAATGAAAAACTGTTTTTT. It is translated as CASSSGTVLNEKLFF. Supplemented by reference TRBV7-2 and TRBJ1-4, the full variable domain reads GAGVSQSPSNKVTEKGKDVELRCDPISGHTALYWYRQSLGQGLEFLIYFQGNSAPDKSGLPSDRFSAERTGGSVSTLTIQRTQQEDSAVYLCASSSGTVLNEKLFFGSGTQLSVL.

The chain combines TRBV28 with TRBJ2-7, with no clear D. This CDR3 spans 11 amino acids. V gave up 3 bases and J gave up 9 bases, with 9 bases separating them. The V gene's germline CDR1 is MDHEN and CDR2 SYDVKM. CDR3 in DNA: TGTGCCAGCAGTTTGGGGTATGTGCAGTACTTC. Protein sequence: CASSLGYVQYF. The variable domain in full, completed from reference TRBV28 and TRBJ2-7, reads DVKVTQSSRYLVKRTGEKVFLECVQDMDHENMFWYRQDPGLGLRLIYFSYDVKMKEKGDIPEGYSVSREKKERFSLILESASTNQTSMYLCASSLGYVQYFGPGTRLTVT.

A note on this clone: Other DNA sequences in this specimen translate into the identical CDR3. The chain is built from TRBV5-6 and TRBJ2-1, with D unclear. The V end lost 1 base, the J end lost 7 bases, and 9 bases lay between the germline ends. Germline V gene sequence: CDR1 SGHDT, CDR2 YYEEEE. The CDR3 is 13 residues long. The CDR3 coding sequence is TGTGCCAGCAGCTTGTCCCCGGGTAATGAGCAGTTCTTC. Amino acids: CASSLSPGNEQFF.

The chain recombines TRBV19 with TRBJ1-2; D possibly corresponds to TRBD1 (6 bases). CDR1 and CDR2 (germline): LNHDA, SQIVND (reference sequence). With 7 bases removed from V and 4 bases from J, the gap between germline ends came to 13 bases. The CDR3 runs 13 residues. CDR3 in amino acids: CASMPQGSYGYTF. CDR3 nucleotides: TGTGCCAGTATGCCCCAGGGGTCCTATGGCTACACCTTC.

V is TRBV4-2 and J is TRBJ2-3, with D possibly TRBD2 on 6 matching bases. This CDR3 spans 14 amino acids. Germline-derived CDR1 and CDR2 are LGHNA and YNFKEQ. Deletions cut 1 base from V and 4 bases from J, with 9 bases between. The CDR3 bases are TGTGCCAGCAGCCAAGCGGGAGTAGCAGATACGCAGTATTTT. Amino acids: CASSQAGVADTQYF.

The table lists this clone with a count of one. The chain is built from TRBV2 and TRBJ1-4; 9 bases fit TRBD1. After removal of 5 bases from V and 3 bases from J, the junction contained 4 bases not matched to a gene. Germline CDR1 SNHLY, CDR2 FYNNEI. The CDR3 loop spans 15 amino acids. CDR3 sequence reads: CASSPDRGANEKLFF. In nucleotides, the CDR3 is TGTGCCAGCAGTCCTGACAGGGGGGCTAATGAAAAACTGTTTTTT.

This clone was seen just once. The chain combines TRBV10-3 with TRBJ2-7; 14 nucleotides match TRBD2. With 1 base clipped from V and 2 bases from J, the junction kept 7 bases outside the gene matches. The CDR3 has 18 amino acids. The germline V gene has CDR1 ENHRY and CDR2 SYGVKD. CDR3 amino acids: CAISELGTSGGPPYEQYF. DNA for the CDR3: TGTGCCATCAGTGAGTTGGGGACTAGCGGGGGCCCCCCCTACGAGCAGTACTTC.

The chain joins TRBV7-9 to TRBJ2-7, with TRBD2 identical over 10 bases. The CDR3 is 14 amino acids. V gave up 2 bases and J gave up 3 bases; unmatched junction bases: 1. CDR1 is SEHNR and CDR2 is FQNEAQ in the germline V gene (reference sequence). The chain's CDR3 is CASSLPSGSYEQYF. The DNA for the CDR3 is TGTGCCAGCAGCTTACCTAGCGGGAGCTACGAGCAGTACTTC.

The chain links TRBV27 to TRBJ2-3, with TRBD1 identical over 7 bases. Looked up from germline, CDR1 is MNHEY and CDR2 is SMNVEV (reference sequence). This CDR3 is 15 amino acids long. Trimming took 1 base from V and 1 from J; bases not matched to a gene: 2. The CDR3 reads CASSLLGTGTDTQYF. The CDR3 bases are TGTGCCAGCAGTTTATTAGGGACAGGCACAGATACGCAGTATTTT.

The V call is TRBV5-6, the J call TRBJ1-1; D gene unclear. Trimming took 0 bases from V and 0 from J, leaving 6 bases between them. The CDR3 totals 14 residues. In germline, CDR1 is SGHDT, CDR2 YYEEEE. This chain's CDR3 is CASSLVRMNTEAFF. CDR3 bases: TGTGCCAGCAGCTTGGTCCGGATGAACACTGAAGCTTTCTTT.

This clone was observed a single time. CDR3 in amino acids: CASKWGESYEQYF. CDR3 nucleotides: TGTGCCAGCAAGTGGGGGGAATCCTACGAGCAGTACTTC. The chain couples TRBV27 to TRBJ2-7; maybe TRBD2 (6 bases). The CDR3 covers 13 residues. The V end was cut by 7 bases, the J end by 1 base, with 11 bases between. CDR1 is MNHEY and CDR2 is SMNVEV in the germline V gene (reference sequence).

This chain uses TRBV7-9 with TRBJ2-1; 7 bases agree with TRBD1. V lost 6 bases and J lost 3; bases outside the gene matches: 5. The CDR3 has 14 amino acids. CDR1 and CDR2 from the germline V gene are SEHNR and FQNEAQ (reference sequence). CDR3: CASRDQGDYNEQFF. The CDR3 bases are TGTGCCAGCAGGGATCAGGGGGACTACAATGAGCAGTTCTTC.

The chain recombines TRBV6-1 with TRBJ1-2; the D gene is possibly TRBD1 (5 bases). The germline V gene has CDR1 MNHNS and CDR2 SASEGT. The V end was cut by 7 bases, the J end by 4 bases, with 13 bases between. CDR3 length: 13 amino acids. This CDR3 is CASMGPNGYGYTF. In nucleotides, the CDR3 is TGTGCCAGCATGGGACCAAACGGCTATGGCTACACCTTC.

The chain uses TRBV15 and TRBJ2-2, with 11 bases identical to TRBD1. V dropped 0 bases and J dropped 4; count of bases not matched to a gene: 4. Germline CDR1 reads LNHNV; CDR2 reads YYDKDF (reference sequence). The CDR3 extends over 17 amino acids. The CDR3: CATSRDLGTGGTGELFF. As DNA, the CDR3 is TGTGCCACCAGCAGAGACCTAGGGACAGGGGGCACCGGGGAGCTGTTTTTT.

The J gene is TRBJ2-2, the V gene TRBV9; 10 positions agree with TRBD2. The CDR3 extends over 17 amino acids. Germline V gene sequence: CDR1 SGDLS, CDR2 YYNGEE. The V segment lost 4 bases and the J segment 1 base; nucleotides outside the gene matches: 7. CDR3 residues: CASSYLAGERNTGELFF. DNA of the CDR3: TGTGCCAGCAGCTATCTAGCGGGGGAGAGGAACACCGGGGAGCTGTTTTTT.

V and J are TRBV9 and TRBJ1-3; D remains unclear. Trimming stripped 2 bases from V and 8 bases from J, with 17 bases between. The CDR3 loop spans 15 amino acids. CDR1 and CDR2 (germline): SGDLS, YYNGEE. The CDR3 loop is CASSVLAASWDTIYF. The CDR3 region has the DNA TGTGCCAGCAGCGTTCTCGCTGCTTCCTGGGACACCATATATTTT.

This sequence joins TRBV2 and TRBJ2-1; 8 bases align to TRBD2. CDR3 size: 15 residues. Losses at the gene ends were 4 bases for V and 8 bases for J; bases not matched to a gene: 10. Germline values: CDR1 SNHLY, CDR2 FYNNEI. The DNA for the CDR3 is TGTGCCAGCAGTGGGGCTAGCGGGTGGGAGGATGAGCAGTTCTTC. This gives the protein CASSGASGWEDEQFF.

The J gene is TRBJ2-1, the V gene TRBV4-1; 7 bases map to TRBD2. Germline V gene data show CDR1 as MGHRA and CDR2 as YSYEKL. V lost 4 bases and J lost 10; bases outside the gene matches: 13. The CDR3 loop spans 15 amino acids. The CDR3 is CASSRVVGEGAEQFF. The CDR3 DNA follows: TGCGCCAGCAGCCGAGTCGTGGGGGAGGGCGCCGAGCAGTTCTTC.

The chain is built from TRBV7-6 and TRBJ2-1, with 15 bases aligning to TRBD2. CDR1 SGHVS and CDR2 FNYEAQ come from the germline V gene. The J segment lost 8 bases and the V segment lost 0 bases, leaving 14 bases of the junction unmatched. This CDR3 comprises 20 residues. Here the CDR3 DNA reads TGTGCCAGCAGCTTAGCGCCGGGACTAGCGGGAGGAATATCTATCGATGAGCAGTTCTTC. Translation: CASSLAPGLAGGISIDEQFF. Variable domain in full (rest from reference TRBV7-6 and TRBJ2-1): GAGVSQSPRYKVTKRGQDVALRCDPISGHVSLYWYRQALGQGPEFLTYFNYEAQQDKSGLPNDRFSAERPEGSISTLTIQRTEQRDSAMYRCASSLAPGLAGGISIDEQFFGPGTRLTVL.

The chain is built from TRBV7-6 and TRBJ2-7; 8 positions agree with TRBD2. V was pared by 1 base and J by 2 bases, with 4 bases of the junction left unmatched. Germline-derived CDR1 and CDR2 are SGHVS and FNYEAQ. The CDR3 is made up of 15 amino acids. The CDR3, as DNA: TGTGCCAGCAGCTTAGAAGGGACTAGACCCTACGAGCAGTACTTC. It codes for CASSLEGTRPYEQYF.

This chain uses TRBV9 with TRBJ2-1; TRBD2 aligns across 9 bases. CDR3 length: 15 amino acids. V shed 7 bases and J 7 bases; nucleotides not matched to a gene: 12. Per germline, CDR1 SGDLS and CDR2 YYNGEE. CDR3 amino acids: CASAWASGEPNEQFF. Written as DNA, the CDR3 is TGTGCCAGCGCTTGGGCTAGCGGGGAACCTAATGAGCAGTTCTTC.